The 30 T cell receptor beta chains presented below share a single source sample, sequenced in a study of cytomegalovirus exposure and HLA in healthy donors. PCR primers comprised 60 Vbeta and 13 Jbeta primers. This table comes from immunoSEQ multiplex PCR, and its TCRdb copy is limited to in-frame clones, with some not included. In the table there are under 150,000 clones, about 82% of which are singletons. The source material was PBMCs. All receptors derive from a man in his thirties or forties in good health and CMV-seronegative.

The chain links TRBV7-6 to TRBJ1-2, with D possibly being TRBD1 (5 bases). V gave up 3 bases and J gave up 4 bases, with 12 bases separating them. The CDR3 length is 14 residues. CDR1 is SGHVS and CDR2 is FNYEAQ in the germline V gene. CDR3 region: CASSLDDSVYGYTF. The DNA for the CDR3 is TGTGCCAGCAGCTTGGATGACAGTGTCTATGGCTACACCTTC.

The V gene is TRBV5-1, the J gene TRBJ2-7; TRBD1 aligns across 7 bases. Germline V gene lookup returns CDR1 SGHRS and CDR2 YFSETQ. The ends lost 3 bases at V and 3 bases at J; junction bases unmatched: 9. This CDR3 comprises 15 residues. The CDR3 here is CASSSLQGTSYEQYF. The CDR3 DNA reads TGCGCCAGCAGCTCCCTACAGGGGACGAGCTACGAGCAGTACTTC.

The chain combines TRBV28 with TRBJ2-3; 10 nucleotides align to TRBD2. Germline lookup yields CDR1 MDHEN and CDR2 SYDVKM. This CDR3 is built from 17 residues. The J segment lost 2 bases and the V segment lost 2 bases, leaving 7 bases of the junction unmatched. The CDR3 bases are TGTGCCAGCAGTTTACTAGCGGGAGCCGGTGACACAGATACGCAGTATTTT. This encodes CASSLLAGAGDTDTQYF. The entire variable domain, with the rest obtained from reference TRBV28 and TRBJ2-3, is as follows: DVKVTQSSRYLVKRTGEKVFLECVQDMDHENMFWYRQDPGLGLRLIYFSYDVKMKEKGDIPEGYSVSREKKERFSLILESASTNQTSMYLCASSLLAGAGDTDTQYFGPGTRLTVL.

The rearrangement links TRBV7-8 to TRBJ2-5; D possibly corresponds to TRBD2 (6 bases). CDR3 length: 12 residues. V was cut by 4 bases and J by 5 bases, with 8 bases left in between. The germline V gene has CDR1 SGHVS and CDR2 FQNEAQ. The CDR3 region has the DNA TGTGCCAGCAGCTCGGGAGACGAGACCCAGTACTTC. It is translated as CASSSGDETQYF.

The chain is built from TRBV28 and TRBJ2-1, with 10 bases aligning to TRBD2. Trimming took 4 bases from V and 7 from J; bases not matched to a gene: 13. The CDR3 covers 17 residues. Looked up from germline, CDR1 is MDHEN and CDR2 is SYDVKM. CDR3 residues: CASSSPRGSGRLNEQFF. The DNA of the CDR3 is TGTGCCAGCAGTTCTCCCCGGGGTAGCGGGAGGTTGAATGAGCAGTTCTTC. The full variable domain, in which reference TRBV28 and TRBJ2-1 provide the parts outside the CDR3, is DVKVTQSSRYLVKRTGEKVFLECVQDMDHENMFWYRQDPGLGLRLIYFSYDVKMKEKGDIPEGYSVSREKKERFSLILESASTNQTSMYLCASSSPRGSGRLNEQFFGPGTRLTVL.

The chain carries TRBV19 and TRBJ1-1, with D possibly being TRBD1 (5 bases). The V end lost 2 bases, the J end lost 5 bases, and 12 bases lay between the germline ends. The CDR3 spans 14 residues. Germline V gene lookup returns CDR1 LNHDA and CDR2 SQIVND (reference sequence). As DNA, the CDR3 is TGTGCCAGTAGTATACCCGGGGGGTTGACTGAAGCTTTCTTT. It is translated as CASSIPGGLTEAFF.

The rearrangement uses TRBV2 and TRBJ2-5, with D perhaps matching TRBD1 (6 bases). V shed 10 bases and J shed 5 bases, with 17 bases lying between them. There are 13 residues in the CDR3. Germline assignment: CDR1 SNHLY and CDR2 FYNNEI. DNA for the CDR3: TGTGCCACCCACAGGGTGGGTGAGGAGACCCAGTACTTC. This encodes CATHRVGEETQYF.

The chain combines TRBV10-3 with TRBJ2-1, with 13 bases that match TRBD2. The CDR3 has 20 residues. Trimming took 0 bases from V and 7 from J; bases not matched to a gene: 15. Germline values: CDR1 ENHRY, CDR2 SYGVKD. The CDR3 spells CAISESGQGLAGVRRNEQFF. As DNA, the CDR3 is TGTGCCATCAGTGAGTCGGGCCAAGGACTAGCGGGAGTACGACGGAATGAGCAGTTCTTC.

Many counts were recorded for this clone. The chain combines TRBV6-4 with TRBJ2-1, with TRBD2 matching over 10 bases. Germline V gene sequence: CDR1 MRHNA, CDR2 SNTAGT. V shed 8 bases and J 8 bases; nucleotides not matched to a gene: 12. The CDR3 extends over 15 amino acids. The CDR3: CASGVSGGAVDEQFF. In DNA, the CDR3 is TGTGCCAGCGGGGTGAGCGGGGGGGCCGTGGATGAGCAGTTCTTC.

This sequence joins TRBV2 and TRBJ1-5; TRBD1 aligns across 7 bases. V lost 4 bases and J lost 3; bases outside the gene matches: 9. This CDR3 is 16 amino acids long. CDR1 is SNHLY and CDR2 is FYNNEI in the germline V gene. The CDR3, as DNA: TGTGCCAGCAGTGGTCGGGACAGCTTCTACAATCAGCCCCAGCATTTT. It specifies CASSGRDSFYNQPQHF. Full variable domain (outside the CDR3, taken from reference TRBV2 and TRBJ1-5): EPEVTQTPSHQVTQMGQEVILRCVPISNHLYFYWYRQILGQKVEFLVSFYNNEISEKSEIFDDQFSVERPDGSNFTLKIRSTKLEDSAMYFCASSGRDSFYNQPQHFGDGTRLSIL.

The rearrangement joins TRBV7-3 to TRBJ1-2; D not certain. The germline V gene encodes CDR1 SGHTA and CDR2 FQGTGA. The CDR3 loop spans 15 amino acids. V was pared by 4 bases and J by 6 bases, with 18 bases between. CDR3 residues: CASSSGIGEVDGYTF. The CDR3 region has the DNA TGTGCCAGCAGCTCCGGTATAGGAGAAGTGGATGGCTACACCTTC.

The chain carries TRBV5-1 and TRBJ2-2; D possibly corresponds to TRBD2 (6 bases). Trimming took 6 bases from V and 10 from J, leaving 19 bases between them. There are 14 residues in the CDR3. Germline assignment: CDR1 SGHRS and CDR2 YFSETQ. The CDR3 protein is CASTGAGPHEELFF. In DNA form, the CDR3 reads TGCGCCAGCACCGGGGCGGGGCCCCATGAGGAGCTGTTTTTT.

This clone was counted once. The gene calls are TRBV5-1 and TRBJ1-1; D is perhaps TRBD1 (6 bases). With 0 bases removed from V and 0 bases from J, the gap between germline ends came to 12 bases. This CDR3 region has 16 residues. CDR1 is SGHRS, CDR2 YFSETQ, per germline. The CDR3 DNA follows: TGCGCCAGCAGCTTGGCCCTAGGGGGTCTGAACACTGAAGCTTTCTTT. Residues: CASSLALGGLNTEAFF.

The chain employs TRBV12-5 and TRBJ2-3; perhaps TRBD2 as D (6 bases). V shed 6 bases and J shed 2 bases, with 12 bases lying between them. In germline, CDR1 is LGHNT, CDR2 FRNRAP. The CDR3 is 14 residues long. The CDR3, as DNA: TGTGCTAGTGGCCCTGGGGGGTTCACAGATACGCAGTATTTT. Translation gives CASGPGGFTDTQYF.

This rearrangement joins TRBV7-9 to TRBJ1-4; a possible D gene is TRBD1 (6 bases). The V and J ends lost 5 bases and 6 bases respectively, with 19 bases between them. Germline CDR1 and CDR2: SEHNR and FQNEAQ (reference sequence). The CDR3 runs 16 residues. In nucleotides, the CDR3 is TGTGCCAGCAGCCGGAACATGGGGGGGCTATATGAAAAACTGTTTTTT. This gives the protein CASSRNMGGLYEKLFF.

The CDR3, as DNA: TGCGCCAGCAGTGAGGCGGGGCGGGGGAATGAGCAGTTCTTC. Protein sequence: CASSEAGRGNEQFF. The chain employs TRBV10-1 and TRBJ2-1, with 7 bases identical to TRBD2. The CDR3 contains 14 residues. Germline V lookup: CDR1 WNHNN, CDR2 SYGVQD (reference sequence). With V trimmed by 2 bases and J by 7 bases, 5 bases remained unmatched.

The CDR3 loop is CASTETGTSYQPQHF. The CDR3 DNA is TGTGCCAGCACCGAGACCGGGACATCTTATCAGCCCCAGCATTTT. The V gene is TRBV6-1, the J gene TRBJ1-5, with D tentatively TRBD1 (6 bases). The V and J ends lost 7 bases and 5 bases respectively, with 18 bases between them. Looked up from germline, CDR1 is MNHNS and CDR2 is SASEGT. This CDR3 spans 15 amino acids.

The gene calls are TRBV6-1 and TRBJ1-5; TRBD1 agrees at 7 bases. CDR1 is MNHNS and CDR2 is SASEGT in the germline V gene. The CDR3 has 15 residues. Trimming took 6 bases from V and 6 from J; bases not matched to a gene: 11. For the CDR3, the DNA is TGTGCCAGCAGGAGCACAGGGGCGGTGGCTCAGCCCCAGCATTTT. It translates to CASRSTGAVAQPQHF.

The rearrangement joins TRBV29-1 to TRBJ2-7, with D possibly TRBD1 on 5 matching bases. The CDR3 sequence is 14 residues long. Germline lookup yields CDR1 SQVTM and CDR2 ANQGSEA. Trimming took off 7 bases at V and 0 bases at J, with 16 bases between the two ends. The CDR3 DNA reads TGCAGCGCCAGCCTCGACAGAGCCTCCTACGAGCAGTACTTC. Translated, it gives CSASLDRASYEQYF.

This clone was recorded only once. CDR3 coding DNA: TGTGCCAGCAGTACCCGGACAGGGGCTTTGTTACAGCCCCAGCATTTT. It yields the protein CASSTRTGALLQPQHF. The chain has TRBV28 and TRBJ1-5; 9 bases agree with TRBD1. With V trimmed by 5 bases and J by 7 bases, 12 bases remained unmatched. The CDR3 contains 16 residues. In germline, CDR1 is MDHEN, CDR2 SYDVKM.

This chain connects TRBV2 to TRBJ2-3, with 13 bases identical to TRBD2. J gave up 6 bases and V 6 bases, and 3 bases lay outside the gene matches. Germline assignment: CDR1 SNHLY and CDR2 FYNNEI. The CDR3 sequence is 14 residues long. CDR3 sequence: CASRGLAGVDTQYF. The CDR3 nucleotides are TGTGCCAGCAGAGGACTAGCGGGGGTGGATACGCAGTATTTT.

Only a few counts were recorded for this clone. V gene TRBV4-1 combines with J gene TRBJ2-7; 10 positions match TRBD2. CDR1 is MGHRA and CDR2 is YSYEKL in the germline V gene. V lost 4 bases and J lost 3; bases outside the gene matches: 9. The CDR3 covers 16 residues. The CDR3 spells CASSPFTSGVLYEQYF. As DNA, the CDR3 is TGCGCCAGCAGCCCGTTCACTAGCGGGGTGCTCTACGAGCAGTACTTC.

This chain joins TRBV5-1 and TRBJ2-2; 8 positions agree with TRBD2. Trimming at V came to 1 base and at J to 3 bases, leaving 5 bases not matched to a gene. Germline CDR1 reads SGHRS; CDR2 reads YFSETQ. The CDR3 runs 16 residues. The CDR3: CASSLSGGRYTGELFF. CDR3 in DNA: TGCGCCAGCAGCTTGTCGGGCGGGAGGTACACCGGGGAGCTGTTTTTT.

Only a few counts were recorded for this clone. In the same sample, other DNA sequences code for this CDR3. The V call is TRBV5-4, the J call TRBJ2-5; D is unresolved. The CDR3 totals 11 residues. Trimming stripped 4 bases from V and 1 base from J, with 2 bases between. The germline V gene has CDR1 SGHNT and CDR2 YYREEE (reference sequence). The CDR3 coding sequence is TGTGCCAGCAGCCTCCAAGAGACCCAGTACTTC. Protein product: CASSLQETQYF.

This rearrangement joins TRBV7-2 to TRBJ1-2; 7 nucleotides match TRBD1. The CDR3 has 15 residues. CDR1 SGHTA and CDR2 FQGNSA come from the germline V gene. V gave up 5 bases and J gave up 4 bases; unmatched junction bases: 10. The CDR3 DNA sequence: TGTGCCAGCAGCCCTCGTACGGGACAGAGCTATGGCTACACCTTC. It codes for CASSPRTGQSYGYTF.

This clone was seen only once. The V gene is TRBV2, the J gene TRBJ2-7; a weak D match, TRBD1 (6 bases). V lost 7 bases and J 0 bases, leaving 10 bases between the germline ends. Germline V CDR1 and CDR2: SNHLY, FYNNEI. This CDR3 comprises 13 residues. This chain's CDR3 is CASMKTGSYEQYF. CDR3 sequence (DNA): TGTGCCAGCATGAAGACAGGCTCCTACGAGCAGTACTTC.

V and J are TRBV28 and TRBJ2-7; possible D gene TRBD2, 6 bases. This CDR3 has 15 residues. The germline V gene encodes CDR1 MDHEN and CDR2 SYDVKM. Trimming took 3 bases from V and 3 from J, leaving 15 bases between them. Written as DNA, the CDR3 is TGTGCCAGCAGTTTTGGTTCCGCGGGGATCTACGAGCAGTACTTC. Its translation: CASSFGSAGIYEQYF.

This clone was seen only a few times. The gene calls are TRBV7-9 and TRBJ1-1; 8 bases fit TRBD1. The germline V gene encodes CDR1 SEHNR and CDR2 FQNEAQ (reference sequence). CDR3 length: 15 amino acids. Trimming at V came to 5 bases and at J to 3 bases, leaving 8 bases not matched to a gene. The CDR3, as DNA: TGTGCCAGCAGCACCAGACAGGGGAGGGACACTGAAGCTTTCTTT. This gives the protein CASSTRQGRDTEAFF.

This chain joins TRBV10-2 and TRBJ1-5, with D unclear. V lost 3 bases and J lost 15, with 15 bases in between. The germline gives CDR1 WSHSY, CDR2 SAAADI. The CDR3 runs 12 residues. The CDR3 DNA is TGCGCCAGCAGTGAAAGGACTCAACCCTGGCATTTT. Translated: CASSERTQPWHF.

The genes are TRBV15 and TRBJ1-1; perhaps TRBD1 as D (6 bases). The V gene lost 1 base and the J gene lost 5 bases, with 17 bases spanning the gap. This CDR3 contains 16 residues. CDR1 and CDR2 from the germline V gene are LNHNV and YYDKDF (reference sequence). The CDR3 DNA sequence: TGTGCCACCAGCAGAGTTTGGGGGGGCGCCTGGACTGAAGCTTTCTTT. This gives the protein CATSRVWGGAWTEAFF.